Sequencing of this TCR beta chain was carried out in a study of monozygotic twins with cystic fibrosis. Assay: immunoSEQ multiplex PCR; the TCRdb copy retains only in-frame clones and omits some. In the table there are about 7,500 clones, approximately 95% of which are singletons. The CDR3 consists of 15 residues. Trimming took off 3 bases at V and 5 bases at J, with 16 bases between the two ends. Germline V gives CDR1 SGHTA, CDR2 FQGTGA. The receptor comes from a boy aged 2 to 10 with cystic fibrosis. The specimen was blood. The J gene is TRBJ2-5, the V gene TRBV7-3, with D possibly being TRBD2 (6 bases). DNA of the CDR3: TGTGCCAGCAGCTTCGCGGGACCGCGGGTTGAGACCCAGTACTTC. Residues: CASSFAGPRVETQYF. Variable domain in full (rest from reference TRBV7-3 and TRBJ2-5): GAGVSQTPSNKVTEKGKYVELRCDPISGHTALYWYRQSLGQGPEFLIYFQGTGAADDSGLPNDRFFAVRPEGSVSTLKIQRTERGDSAVYLCASSFAGPRVETQYFGPGTRLLVL.